The entry below gives a single T cell receptor beta chain sequence along with its context. Its antigen remains unknown. CDR3 length: 15 residues. Germline V CDR1 and CDR2: SEHNR, FQNEAQ (reference sequence). With 5 bases removed from V and 5 bases from J, the gap between germline ends came to 15 bases. Only in-frame clones appear in the TCRdb table, and some are missing; sequencing was by immunoSEQ multiplex PCR. The table shows over 100,000 clones, with 75% to 90% occurring only once. The entry originates in a study of cytotoxic CD8 clonotypes in ibrutinib-treated CLL. Study observations and caveats: Private clonotypes, not public ones, expanded at ibrutinib response. Measured clonality at baseline was greater than in age-matched healthy donors and tracked with circulating CD8+ T-cell counts.

This specimen consisted of PBMCs, obtained after 24 months of ibrutinib treatment. This TCR came from a human donor with chronic lymphocytic leukemia. This chain connects TRBV7-9 to TRBJ2-2; the D call may be TRBD1 or TRBD2 (5 bases each). The DNA for the CDR3 is TGTGCCAGCAGCGCAGGACGGGACCGTACCGGGGAGCTGTTTTTT. It is translated as CASSAGRDRTGELFF.